The source of this T cell receptor beta chain is a study of neurological immune-mediated disorders. 2 million unsorted PBMCs were stored in RNAlater at -80 °C before RNA extraction. In regard to this clonotype: This could be a read error, since a much larger clone is one nucleotide away. No conserved phenylalanine or tryptophan ends this CDR3, so it is likely a read error.

Germline V gives CDR1 MDHEN, CDR2 SYDVKM. This CDR3 spans 14 amino acids. Deletions cut 6 bases from V and 3 bases from J, with 14 bases between. Synthesis of cDNA was performed by 5'RACE using 10-nucleotide random UMIs. Each sequencing run yielded over 170 million TCR-beta sequences from 15-18 subjects. TCRdb reanalysed the 5' RACE reads using MiXCR and keeps one entry per CDR3 protein. The sample holds more than 75,000 distinct CDR3 sequences; approximately 10% are singletons and the top ten take 1.8%. The V call is TRBV28, the J call TRBJ1-1; possibly TRBD1 for D (5 bases). The TCR sequence derives from a man aged 35 to 55 in good health. Source material: PBMCs. Here the CDR3 DNA reads TGTGCCAGCAGCCCCGGGACCTTCTACACTGAAGCTTTCTAT. Translating it yields CASSPGTFYTEAFY.